A single sample gave rise to the 15 T cell receptor beta chains below, sequenced in a study of identical twins. TCRdb fed the 5' RACE reads into MiXCR, producing one record per CDR3 protein. The data contain approximately 240,000 distinct CDR3 sequences, roughly an eighth of them singletons. The specimen sequenced was memory (CD45RO+) T cells sorted from blood. The receptors stem from a woman under 30 in good health.

This rearrangement joins TRBV7-3 to TRBJ2-1; TRBD2 is a possible D gene (6 bases). The CDR3 spans 12 residues. Trimming pared 5 bases from V and 15 bases from J, leaving 17 bases between. CDR1 and CDR2 from the germline V gene are SGHTA and FQGTGA. The CDR3 is CASSPLGGVPFF. CDR3 DNA: TGTGCCAGCAGCCCATTAGGAGGGGTTCCGTTCTTC.

CDR3 residues: CASSLSGQGVGTLHF. The CDR3 nucleotides are TGCGCCAGCAGCTTGAGCGGCCAGGGGGTTGGAACCCTCCACTTT. The V gene is TRBV5-1, the J gene TRBJ1-6, with 7 positions matching TRBD1. Germline V gene data show CDR1 as SGHRS and CDR2 as YFSETQ. This CDR3 contains 15 residues. The V segment lost 1 base and the J segment 14 bases; nucleotides outside the gene matches: 12.

J is TRBJ2-1 and V is TRBV5-1; TRBD1 aligns across 9 bases. This CDR3 region has 15 residues. Trimming at V came to 2 bases and at J to 6 bases, leaving 6 bases not matched to a gene. Germline V lookup: CDR1 SGHRS, CDR2 YFSETQ. CDR3 region: CASSFPGQGSNEQFF. In DNA, the CDR3 is TGCGCCAGCAGCTTCCCGGGACAGGGCTCCAATGAGCAGTTCTTC.

This clonotype was observed at least ten times. The chain is built from TRBV14 and TRBJ2-1; no firm D call. The CDR3 contains 16 residues. Germline CDR1 is SGHDN and CDR2 is FVKESK. V lost 6 bases and J 8 bases, leaving 23 bases between the germline ends. The CDR3 reads CASRLEVTTVEHEQFF. CDR3 coding DNA: TGTGCCAGCAGATTAGAGGTGACGACCGTGGAGCATGAGCAGTTCTTC.

The V call is TRBV29-1, the J call TRBJ1-1, with D unclear. The V gene's germline CDR1 is SQVTM and CDR2 ANQGSEA. This CDR3 spans 12 amino acids. The V end was cut by 6 bases, the J end by 1 base, with 9 bases between. CDR3 sequence: CSVTRGNTEAFF. The CDR3 nucleotides read TGCAGCGTCACTCGCGGGAACACTGAAGCTTTCTTT.

This clonotype was detected only a few times. This chain links TRBV6-1 with TRBJ1-1; tentatively, D is TRBD1 (6 bases). The V end lost 5 bases, the J end lost 3 bases, and 16 bases lay between the germline ends. Germline lookup yields CDR1 MNHNS and CDR2 SASEGT. The CDR3 has 15 amino acids. The CDR3 DNA reads TGTGCCAGCAGTCCCCTAGACAGGTTGGACACTGAAGCTTTCTTT. This sequence encodes CASSPLDRLDTEAFF.

V gene TRBV12-3 or TRBV12-4 combines with J gene TRBJ1-1; D not resolved. V lost 4 bases and J 4 bases, leaving 13 bases between the germline ends. The CDR3 has 14 residues. For the CDR3, the DNA is TGTGCCAGCAGTTCCGGGCGGGCGGGCACTGAAGCTTTCTTT. Its translation: CASSSGRAGTEAFF.

The table lists this clonotype with a few counts. The rearrangement joins TRBV30 to TRBJ2-3; weak D call: TRBD2 (6 bases). The V gene lost 5 bases and the J gene lost 4 bases, with 7 bases spanning the gap. The germline gives CDR1 GTSNPN, CDR2 SVGIG (reference sequence). The CDR3 consists of 11 residues. The CDR3 coding sequence is TGTGCCTGGGGGGAGGCAGATACGCAGTATTTT. Its protein product is CAWGEADTQYF.

This clonotype was seen repeatedly, ten times or more. This chain links TRBV6-5 with TRBJ2-1, with D possibly being TRBD1 (5 bases). The CDR3 spans 14 residues. Germline V CDR1 and CDR2: MNHEY, SVGAGI. V shed 0 bases and J shed 5 bases, with 8 bases lying between them. For the CDR3, the DNA is TGTGCCAGCAGTTACTCGGGCAGGGACAATGAGCAGTTCTTC. Residues: CASSYSGRDNEQFF.

A few counts support this clonotype. This chain connects TRBV19 to TRBJ1-2; no definite D call. The CDR3 consists of 16 residues. V lost 3 bases and J lost 4, with 18 bases in between. CDR1 and CDR2 from the germline V gene are LNHDA and SQIVND (reference sequence). For the CDR3, the DNA is TGTGCCAGTAGTATCCGAGACGGAAGAAGTGGCTATGGCTACACCTTC. It translates to CASSIRDGRSGYGYTF.

This clonotype was recorded a few times. CDR3 nucleotides: TGTGCCAGCAGCCAAGCGGGGGTGACAGATACGCAGTATTTT. Encoded protein: CASSQAGVTDTQYF. This chain links TRBV9 with TRBJ2-3; 8 bases are shared with TRBD2. V shed 4 bases, J shed 3 bases, and the junction held 4 bases outside the gene matches. The CDR3 runs to 14 residues. CDR1 and CDR2 (germline): SGDLS, YYNGEE.

The rearrangement links TRBV24-1 to TRBJ2-3, with 7 bases aligning to TRBD1. V gave up 4 bases and J gave up 3 bases; unmatched junction bases: 12. Germline CDR1 and CDR2: KGHDR and SFDVKD. This CDR3 has 17 amino acids. In DNA form, the CDR3 reads TGTGCCACCAGTGACCCTGGACAGGCGGCTGGGACAGATACGCAGTATTTT. Protein sequence: CATSDPGQAAGTDTQYF.

This sequence joins TRBV29-1 and TRBJ2-1, with 7 nucleotides matching TRBD2. CDR1 SQVTM and CDR2 ANQGSEA come from the germline V gene. The length of the CDR3 is 15 residues. V lost 7 bases, J lost 4 bases, and 13 bases stayed unmatched. The CDR3 region has the DNA TGCAGCGCCCTCGGGGGGAGGGAGGGATACAATGAGCAGTTCTTC. Its protein product is CSALGGREGYNEQFF.

This clonotype was counted at least ten times. This rearrangement joins TRBV5-1 to TRBJ2-3, with TRBD2 matching over 7 bases. The germline V gene encodes CDR1 SGHRS and CDR2 YFSETQ. The length of the CDR3 is 14 residues. J was trimmed by 3 bases and V by 0 bases; bases with no gene match: 1. As DNA, the CDR3 is TGCGCCAGCAGCTTGGGAGCGGGGACAGATACGCAGTATTTT. Translated, it gives CASSLGAGTDTQYF.

The rearrangement links TRBV20-1 to TRBJ2-7, with 8 bases fitting TRBD1. This CDR3 region has 14 residues. The V segment lost 6 bases and the J segment 5 bases; nucleotides outside the gene matches: 12. CDR1 is DFQATT and CDR2 is SNEGSKA in the germline V gene (reference sequence). In DNA, the CDR3 is TGCAGTGCCCGCCGGACAGGGCTAGACCACGAGCAGTACTTC. Its translation is CSARRTGLDHEQYF.